This T cell receptor beta chain emerged from a study of cytomegalovirus exposure and HLA in healthy donors. Study-wide points: Using a false discovery rate of 0.05, a later analysis showed that approximately 16,000 TCR beta sequences were associated with HLA alleles. Accurate prediction of most subjects' HLA-A and HLA-B alleles from TCR beta sequences was reported.

Vbeta (60) and Jbeta (13) primers were used in the PCR. Generated by immunoSEQ multiplex PCR, the TCRdb table keeps only in-frame clones and is missing some. The table lists some 150,000 clones, approximately 82% of them singletons. Per germline, CDR1 MRHNA and CDR2 SNTAGT. The CDR3 is 16 amino acids. V lost 0 bases, J lost 10 bases, and 19 bases lay in between. Points on this clone: Its antigen is not known.

The receptor's source is a man in his forties or fifties in good health and CMV-seronegative. The rearrangement uses TRBV6-4 and TRBJ2-1; D might be TRBD2 (7 bases). The sequencing input was PBMCs. The CDR3 DNA reads TGTGCCAGCAGTGACTCGATAGGGGGGGTATCAGCAGAGCAGTTCTTC. Amino acid sequence: CASSDSIGGVSAEQFF.